This T cell receptor (beta chain) came from a study of OX40 agonist ivuxolimab in advanced cancers. Study as a whole: At 0.01 to 10 mg/kg, ivuxolimab was administered intravenously to patients every 2 weeks.

Study-level results: Certain nonresponders additionally had low normalized T-cell clonal expansion.

This clone was found a few times. Its antigen is not known. This CDR3 is 16 amino acids long. Germline V gene data show CDR1 as SGHVS and CDR2 as FQNEAQ. The ends were cut back, 1 base at V and 1 base at J, with 12 bases in the middle. Data came from immunoSEQ multiplex PCR; TCRdb stores just in-frame clones and leaves some out. Of 20,000 to 25,000 clones listed, more than 80% are singletons. This material consisted of CD4+ or CD8+ T cells sorted from blood, taken in a trial of the OX40 agonist ivuxolimab. The clonotype comes from an adult with an advanced solid tumor such as melanoma, head and neck, liver or kidney cancer. The chain combines TRBV7-8 with TRBJ2-3, with D uncertain. The CDR3 nucleotides read TGTGCCAGCAGCTTAGTGGCGAATTTAGGCACAGATACGCAGTATTTT. It is translated as CASSLVANLGTDTQYF.